This is a list of T cell receptor beta chains from one sample in a study of T cell repertoires in cytomegalovirus infection. Antigens of these TCRs are unknown. TCRdb re-called the reads through MiXCR, storing one row per CDR3 protein. The sample holds about a million distinct CDR3 sequences, 25% to 40% seen once. This sample comprised cultured CD8+ T cells from PBMCs, obtained from culture after CMV antigen stimulation. These receptors all come from a human donor in good health (CMV status not recorded). Some clones in this sample may be carry-over from other donors' samples. Each CDR3 is given with its conserved first and last residue. D genes are given only for firm matches. For some rows the clone size is stated as once, few or many, or as a class when expanded; others skip it.

clone_size	v_call	j_call	d_call	cdr3_aa	cdr3_nt
many	TRBV7-9	TRBJ2-7	.	CASSPGTQRSYEQYF	TGTGCCAGCAGCCCGGGGACACAACGCTCCTACGAGCAGTACTTC
.	TRBV7-9	TRBJ1-2	TRBD1	CASSAPRQGYGYTF	TGTGCCAGCAGCGCCCCCCGACAGGGCTATGGCTACACCTTC
.	TRBV7-9	TRBJ1-1	.	CASSPRGREEAFF	TGTGCCAGCAGCCCGCGGGGGAGGGAGGAAGCTTTCTTT
.	TRBV4-1	TRBJ1-5	.	CANSQGLGPYQPQHF	TGCGCCAACAGCCAAGGGCTAGGGCCCTATCAGCCCCAGCATTTT
few	TRBV5-8	TRBJ2-3	.	CASSLAASGARNTQYF	TGTGCCAGCAGCTTGGCCGCCTCAGGTGCAAGGAATACGCAGTATTTT
.	TRBV4-1	TRBJ2-7	.	CASSHVGQPYEQYF	TGCGCCAGCAGCCACGTTGGACAACCCTACGAGCAGTACTTC
.	TRBV28	TRBJ1-4	TRBD1	CASRNTGVVVDNEKLFF	TGTGCCAGCAGAAATACAGGGGTCGTAGTCGATAATGAAAAACTGTTTTTT
.	TRBV10-2	TRBJ2-2	TRBD2	CATERGENTGELFF	TGCGCCACCGAGCGGGGGGAAAACACCGGGGAGCTGTTTTTT
few	TRBV6-5	TRBJ2-3	.	CASSYGTVSTDTQYF	TGTGCCAGCAGTTACGGTACAGTTAGCACAGATACGCAGTATTTT
few	TRBV19	TRBJ2-1	.	CASSILFQGWHEQFF	TGTGCCAGTAGTATTCTTTTCCAGGGATGGCATGAGCAGTTCTTC
.	TRBV19	TRBJ1-2	.	CASSGWRKAVGYTF	TGTGCCAGTAGTGGATGGAGGAAGGCGGTTGGCTACACCTTC
.	TRBV25-1	TRBJ1-2	TRBD1	CASRGDRGTPRHGYTF	TGTGCCAGCAGGGGGGACAGGGGGACCCCGAGGCATGGCTACACCTTC
once	TRBV27	TRBJ2-3	TRBD1	CASSFVTGGAADTQYF	TGTGCCAGCAGTTTCGTTACAGGGGGCGCGGCAGATACGCAGTATTTT
.	TRBV6-5	TRBJ2-6	.	CASSYTAPTPSGANVLTF	TGTGCCAGCAGTTACACGGCACCTACACCCTCTGGGGCCAACGTCCTGACTTTC
few	TRBV11-2	TRBJ2-5	.	CASRSAGLKETQYF	TGTGCCAGCAGATCAGCCGGGCTAAAAGAGACCCAGTACTTC
.	TRBV7-9	TRBJ2-1	.	CASSLWGVDNEQFF	TGTGCCAGCAGCTTATGGGGGGTCGACAATGAGCAGTTCTTC
few	TRBV29-1	TRBJ1-2	.	CSVEDTSNYGYTF	TGCAGCGTCGAAGACACCTCTAACTATGGCTACACCTTC
.	TRBV27	TRBJ1-2	.	CASSPQEGYGYTF	TGTGCCAGCAGTCCACAAGAAGGCTATGGCTACACCTTC
.	TRBV7-8	TRBJ1-1	.	CASSSIGPEGDTEAFF	TGTGCCAGCAGCTCAATTGGTCCCGAAGGGGACACTGAAGCTTTCTTT
many	TRBV6-6	TRBJ1-1	.	CASSYLRQNTEAFF	TGTGCCAGCAGTTACCTAAGACAGAACACTGAAGCTTTCTTT
many	TRBV6-1	TRBJ2-1	.	CASTGWGLSGNEQFF	TGTGCCAGCACGGGATGGGGGCTCTCTGGCAATGAGCAGTTCTTC
.	TRBV5-4	TRBJ2-7	.	CASSQGVDGYEQYF	TGTGCCAGCAGCCAGGGAGTAGATGGCTACGAGCAGTACTTC
.	TRBV9	TRBJ2-2	TRBD1	CASSPNNRGQNTGELFF	TGTGCCAGCAGCCCGAACAACAGGGGGCAGAACACCGGGGAGCTGTTTTTT
.	TRBV27	TRBJ1-2	.	CASRPGWTVRGYTF	TGTGCCAGCAGACCCGGATGGACCGTGCGCGGCTACACCTTC
.	TRBV12-5	TRBJ1-5	.	CASGLFGGLSNQPQHF	TGTGCTAGTGGTTTGTTCGGCGGCCTTAGCAATCAGCCCCAGCATTTT
few	TRBV7-9	TRBJ2-7	.	CASSLDGTLSSYEQYF	TGTGCCAGCAGCTTAGATGGGACGTTGAGCTCCTACGAGCAGTACTTC
.	TRBV20-1	TRBJ1-1	.	CSAPSGYTEAFF	TGCAGTGCCCCTTCCGGGTACACTGAAGCTTTCTTT
few	TRBV6-2/TRBV6-3	TRBJ2-1	TRBD1	CASSTGARNEQFF	TGTGCCAGCAGTACAGGGGCGAGAAATGAGCAGTTCTTC
.	TRBV29-1	TRBJ2-1	TRBD2	CSVAASGGGGEQFF	TGCAGCGTTGCCGCTAGCGGGGGGGGAGGTGAGCAGTTCTTC
.	TRBV5-5	TRBJ2-3	TRBD2	CASSYGLAGAKSDTQYF	TGTGCCAGCAGCTACGGACTAGCGGGGGCTAAATCAGATACGCAGTATTTT
.	TRBV4-1	TRBJ2-5	TRBD2	CASSQVAGGGETQYF	TGCGCCAGCAGCCAAGTAGCGGGGGGCGGAGAGACCCAGTACTTC
once	TRBV4-1	TRBJ2-3	TRBD2	CASSQDRLLAGETQYF	TGCGCCAGCAGCCAAGACCGCCTCTTAGCGGGGGAGACGCAGTATTTT
few	TRBV24-1	TRBJ1-2	TRBD1	CATSGTIRTGSYGYTF	TGTGCCACCAGTGGTACAATCCGGACAGGGTCGTATGGCTACACCTTC
.	TRBV10-3	TRBJ1-5	.	CAIWGGAGDQPQHF	TGTGCCATCTGGGGGGGGGCCGGAGATCAGCCCCAGCATTTT
few	TRBV12-3/TRBV12-4	TRBJ1-2	.	CASSLSSLGADGYTF	TGTGCCAGCAGTTTATCTTCGCTCGGGGCCGATGGCTACACCTTC
.	TRBV20-1	TRBJ2-7	.	CSARGTSYEQYF	TGCAGTGCTCGGGGGACATCCTACGAGCAGTACTTC
.	TRBV7-6	TRBJ1-1	.	CASSLRNRDITEAFF	TGTGCCAGCAGCTTAAGGAACAGAGACATCACTGAAGCTTTCTTT
few	TRBV7-9	TRBJ1-3	.	CASSLEPSGNTIYF	TGTGCCAGCAGCTTAGAACCCTCTGGAAACACCATATATTTT
few	TRBV12-3/TRBV12-4	TRBJ2-1	.	CASSLGGLAFSYNEQFF	TGTGCCAGCAGTTTAGGAGGGCTAGCTTTCTCCTACAATGAGCAGTTCTTC
many	TRBV12-3/TRBV12-4	TRBJ2-2	.	CASSLEVSRAKRAGELFF	TGTGCCAGCAGTTTAGAGGTCTCGCGGGCAAAACGGGCCGGGGAGCTGTTTTTT
.	TRBV9	TRBJ2-1	TRBD1	CASRGQGNNEQFF	TGTGCCAGCAGAGGACAGGGGAACAATGAGCAGTTCTTC
many	TRBV7-6	TRBJ1-4	TRBD1	CASSQAEQGEKLFF	TGTGCCAGCAGCCAGGCGGAACAGGGGGAAAAACTGTTTTTT